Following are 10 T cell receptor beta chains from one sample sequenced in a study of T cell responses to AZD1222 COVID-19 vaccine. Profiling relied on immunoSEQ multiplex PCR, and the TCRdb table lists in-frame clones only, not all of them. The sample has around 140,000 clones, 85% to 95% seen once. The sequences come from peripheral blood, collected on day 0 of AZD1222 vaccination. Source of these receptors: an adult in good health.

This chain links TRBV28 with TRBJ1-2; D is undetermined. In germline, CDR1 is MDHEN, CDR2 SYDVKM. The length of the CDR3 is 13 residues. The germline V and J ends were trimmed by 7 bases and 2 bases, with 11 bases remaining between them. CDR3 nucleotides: TGTGCCAGCAATCCCTTTTCCAACTATGGCTACACCTTC. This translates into CASNPFSNYGYTF.

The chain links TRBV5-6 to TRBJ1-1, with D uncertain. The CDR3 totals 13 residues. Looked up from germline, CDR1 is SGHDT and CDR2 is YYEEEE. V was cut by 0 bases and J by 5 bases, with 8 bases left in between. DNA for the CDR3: TGTGCCAGCAGCTTGGTACGGGGAACTGAAGCTTTCTTT. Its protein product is CASSLVRGTEAFF.

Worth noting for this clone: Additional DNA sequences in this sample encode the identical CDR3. CDR3 DNA: TGCGCCAGCAGCTTGGCTGGGACTGGAAACACCATATATTTT. Protein: CASSLAGTGNTIYF. This chain connects TRBV5-1 to TRBJ1-3; D is unresolved. Per germline, CDR1 SGHRS and CDR2 YFSETQ. The CDR3 consists of 14 residues. V lost 0 bases and J lost 2, with 6 bases in between.

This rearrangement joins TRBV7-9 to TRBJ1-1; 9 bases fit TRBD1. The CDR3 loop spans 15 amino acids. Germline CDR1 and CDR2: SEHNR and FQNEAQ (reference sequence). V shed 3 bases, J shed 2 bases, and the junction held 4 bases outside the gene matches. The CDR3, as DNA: TGTGCCAGCAGCTTGAGGACAGGGGACAACACTGAAGCTTTCTTT. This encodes CASSLRTGDNTEAFF.

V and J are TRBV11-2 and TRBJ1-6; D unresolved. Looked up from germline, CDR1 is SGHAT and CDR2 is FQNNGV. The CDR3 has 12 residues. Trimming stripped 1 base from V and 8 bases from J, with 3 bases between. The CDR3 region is CASSLVDSPLHF. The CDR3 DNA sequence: TGTGCCAGCAGCTTAGTTGATTCACCCCTCCACTTT.

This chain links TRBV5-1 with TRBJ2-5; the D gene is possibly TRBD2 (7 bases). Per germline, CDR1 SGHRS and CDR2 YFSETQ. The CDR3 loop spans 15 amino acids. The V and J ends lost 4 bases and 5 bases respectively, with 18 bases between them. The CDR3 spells CASSVSAGAWETQYF. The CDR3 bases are TGCGCCAGCAGCGTATCGGCGGGGGCTTGGGAGACCCAGTACTTC.

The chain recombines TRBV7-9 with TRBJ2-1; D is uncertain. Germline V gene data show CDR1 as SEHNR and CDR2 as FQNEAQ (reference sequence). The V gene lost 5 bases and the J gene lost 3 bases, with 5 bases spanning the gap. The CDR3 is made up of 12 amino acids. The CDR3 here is CASSQDYNEQFF. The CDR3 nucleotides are TGTGCCAGCAGCCAGGACTACAATGAGCAGTTCTTC.

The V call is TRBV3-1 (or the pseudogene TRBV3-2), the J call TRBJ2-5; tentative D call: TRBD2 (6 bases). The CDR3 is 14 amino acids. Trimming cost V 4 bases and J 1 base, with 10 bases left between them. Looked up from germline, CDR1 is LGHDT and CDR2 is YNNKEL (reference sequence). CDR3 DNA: TGTGCCAGCAGCCGGAGGGGTTCCCAAGAGACCCAGTACTTC. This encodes CASSRRGSQETQYF.

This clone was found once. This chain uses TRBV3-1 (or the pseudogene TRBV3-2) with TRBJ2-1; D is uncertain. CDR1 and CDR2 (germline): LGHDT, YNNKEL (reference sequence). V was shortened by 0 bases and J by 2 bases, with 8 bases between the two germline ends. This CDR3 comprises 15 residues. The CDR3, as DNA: TGTGCCAGCAGCCAAGACCGGCCACCCTACAATGAGCAGTTCTTC. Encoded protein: CASSQDRPPYNEQFF.

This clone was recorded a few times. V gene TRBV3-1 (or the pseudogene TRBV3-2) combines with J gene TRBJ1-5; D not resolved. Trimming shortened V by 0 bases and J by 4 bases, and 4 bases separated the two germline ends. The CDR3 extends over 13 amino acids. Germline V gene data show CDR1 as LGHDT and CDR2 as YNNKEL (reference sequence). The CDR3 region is CASSQDGNQPQHF. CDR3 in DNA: TGTGCCAGCAGCCAAGACGGTAATCAGCCCCAGCATTTT.